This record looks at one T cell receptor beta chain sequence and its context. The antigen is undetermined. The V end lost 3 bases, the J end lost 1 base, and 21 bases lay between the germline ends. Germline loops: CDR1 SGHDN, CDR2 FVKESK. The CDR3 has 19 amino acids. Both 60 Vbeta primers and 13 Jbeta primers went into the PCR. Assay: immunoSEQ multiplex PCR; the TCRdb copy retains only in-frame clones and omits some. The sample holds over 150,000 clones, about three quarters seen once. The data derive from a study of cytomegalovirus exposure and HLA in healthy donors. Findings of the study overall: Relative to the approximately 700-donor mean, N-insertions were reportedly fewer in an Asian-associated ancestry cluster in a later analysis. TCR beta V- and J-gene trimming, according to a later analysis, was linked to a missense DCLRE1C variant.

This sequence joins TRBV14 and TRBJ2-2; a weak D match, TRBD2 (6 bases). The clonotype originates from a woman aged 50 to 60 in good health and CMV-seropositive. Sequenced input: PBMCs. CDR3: CASSQPWTSLRGNTGELFF. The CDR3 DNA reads TGTGCCAGCAGCCAGCCATGGACATCCTTGCGGGGGAACACCGGGGAGCTGTTTTTT.